Listed below are T cell receptor beta chains from one sample, sequenced in a study of shared clonotypes between healthy human individuals. TCRdb's table, derived via immunoSEQ multiplex PCR, lists solely in-frame clones and lacks some. The sample lists roughly 2.1 million clones; more than 85% were seen once. The sample consisted of naive CD8+ T cells from PBMCs. All receptors derive from a man between 18 and 29 years old in good health. Some clones in this sample may be carry-over from other donors' samples. CDR3s include the opening cysteine and the closing phenylalanine or tryptophan. A D gene is named only where the DNA matches it firmly. Expanded clones are given a class, and other clones once, few, many or no size at all.

abundance: -; v_gene: TRBV6-6; j_gene: TRBJ2-4; d_gene: -; CDR3nt: TGTGCCAGCAGCCAAGGCCAGGGGTTGCCAAACATTCAGTACTTC; CDR3aa: CASSQGQGLPNIQYF
abundance: -; v_gene: TRBV4-3; j_gene: TRBJ2-1; d_gene: TRBD1; CDR3nt: TGCGCCAGCAGCCGTCAGGCAGGGGGCTCCTACAATGAGCAGTTCTTC; CDR3aa: CASSRQAGGSYNEQFF
abundance: -; v_gene: TRBV19; j_gene: TRBJ1-4; d_gene: -; CDR3nt: TGTGCCAGTAGTACACAGGGAGCAACTAATGAAAAACTGTTTTTT; CDR3aa: CASSTQGATNEKLFF
abundance: -; v_gene: TRBV30; j_gene: TRBJ2-7; d_gene: -; CDR3nt: TGTGCCTGGAGCCAGACCCGGGAGCAGTACTTC; CDR3aa: CAWSQTREQYF
abundance: -; v_gene: TRBV6-5; j_gene: TRBJ1-2; d_gene: TRBD1; CDR3nt: TGTGCCAGCAGTAGACAGGGAACGATCTATGGCTACACCTTC; CDR3aa: CASSRQGTIYGYTF
abundance: -; v_gene: TRBV5-6; j_gene: TRBJ1-1; d_gene: -; CDR3nt: TGTGCCAGCAGCGACGGTCCAGGGAACACTGAAGCTTTCTTT; CDR3aa: CASSDGPGNTEAFF
abundance: once; v_gene: TRBV9; j_gene: TRBJ1-2; d_gene: -; CDR3nt: TGTGCCAGCAGCGCCGACACTAACTATGGCTACACCTTC; CDR3aa: CASSADTNYGYTF
abundance: once; v_gene: TRBV5-6; j_gene: TRBJ2-1; d_gene: -; CDR3nt: TGTGCCAGCAGCCTGGTCTTCAATGAGCAGTTCTTC; CDR3aa: CASSLVFNEQFF
abundance: -; v_gene: TRBV4-3; j_gene: TRBJ2-3; d_gene: -; CDR3nt: TGCGCCAGCAGCCCGCTCCTCTCGAGCTCCTCTAGCACAGATACGCAGTATTTT; CDR3aa: CASSPLLSSSSSTDTQYF
abundance: -; v_gene: TRBV6-1; j_gene: TRBJ1-1; d_gene: TRBD1; CDR3nt: TGTGCCAGCAGTCCGGGACAGGTGGGGACTGAAGCTTTCTTT; CDR3aa: CASSPGQVGTEAFF
abundance: -; v_gene: TRBV27; j_gene: TRBJ2-3; d_gene: TRBD1; CDR3nt: TGTGCCAGCAGTAAACGGGACAGGAGCACAGATACGCAGTATTTT; CDR3aa: CASSKRDRSTDTQYF
abundance: -; v_gene: TRBV27; j_gene: TRBJ1-1; d_gene: -; CDR3nt: TGTGCCAGCAGCCCTGGGCCGGCTTTGAACACTGAAGCTTTCTTT; CDR3aa: CASSPGPALNTEAFF
abundance: -; v_gene: TRBV19; j_gene: TRBJ2-3; d_gene: TRBD1; CDR3nt: TGTGCCAGTAGTTATTCTCGACAGGGAATAGATACGCAGTATTTT; CDR3aa: CASSYSRQGIDTQYF
abundance: -; v_gene: TRBV5-1; j_gene: TRBJ2-1; d_gene: TRBD2; CDR3nt: TGCGCCAGCAGCTACACTAGCGGGAGTGTCAATGAGCAGTTCTTC; CDR3aa: CASSYTSGSVNEQFF
abundance: -; v_gene: TRBV15; j_gene: TRBJ2-7; d_gene: -; CDR3nt: TGTGCCACCAGCCTCGGGACGGCCTACGAGCAGTACTTC; CDR3aa: CATSLGTAYEQYF
abundance: -; v_gene: TRBV9; j_gene: TRBJ2-7; d_gene: TRBD1; CDR3nt: TGTGCCAGCAGCGCGCCAAGACAGGGAGAGGGTGGGTACGAGCAGTACTTC; CDR3aa: CASSAPRQGEGGYEQYF
abundance: -; v_gene: TRBV11-2; j_gene: TRBJ2-1; d_gene: -; CDR3nt: TGTGCCAGCAGCTCCCGGGTGGGGAGTAGTGATGAGCAGTTCTTC; CDR3aa: CASSSRVGSSDEQFF
abundance: -; v_gene: TRBV20-1; j_gene: TRBJ2-7; d_gene: -; CDR3nt: TGCAGTCGGTACGAGCAGTACTTC; CDR3aa: CSRYEQYF
abundance: -; v_gene: TRBV27; j_gene: TRBJ2-3; d_gene: TRBD2; CDR3nt: TGTGCCAGCAGTGTCAGCGGGAGGCCCACAGATACGCAGTATTTT; CDR3aa: CASSVSGRPTDTQYF
abundance: -; v_gene: TRBV7-7; j_gene: TRBJ2-7; d_gene: -; CDR3nt: TGTGCCAGCAGCTTATCCTCCAGACCCCCGGGGGACGAGCAGTACTTC; CDR3aa: CASSLSSRPPGDEQYF
abundance: -; v_gene: TRBV28; j_gene: TRBJ1-2; d_gene: TRBD1; CDR3nt: TGTGCCAGCAGTGAAACAGGGGGCTATCACTATGGCTACACCTTC; CDR3aa: CASSETGGYHYGYTF
abundance: -; v_gene: TRBV4-1; j_gene: TRBJ1-2; d_gene: -; CDR3nt: TGCGCCAGCAGCCAAGATTCCAGGGGTTCCTATGGCTACACCTTC; CDR3aa: CASSQDSRGSYGYTF
abundance: -; v_gene: TRBV27; j_gene: TRBJ2-1; d_gene: -; CDR3nt: TGTGCCAGCAGTTTTTCCGGGGCCAATGAGCAGTTCTTC; CDR3aa: CASSFSGANEQFF
abundance: -; v_gene: TRBV25-1; j_gene: TRBJ2-7; d_gene: -; CDR3nt: TGTGCCAGCAGTGAAGTTGGGGCGTTGGAAGAGCAGTACTTC; CDR3aa: CASSEVGALEEQYF
abundance: once; v_gene: TRBV6-6; j_gene: TRBJ2-7; d_gene: -; CDR3nt: TGTGCCAGCATCGGCGGGCCAGCCTACGAGCAGTACTTC; CDR3aa: CASIGGPAYEQYF
abundance: once; v_gene: TRBV9; j_gene: TRBJ2-1; d_gene: -; CDR3nt: TGTGCCAGCAGCGTAGTAGGGTCCCATGACGAGCAGTTCTTC; CDR3aa: CASSVVGSHDEQFF
abundance: -; v_gene: TRBV9; j_gene: TRBJ1-2; d_gene: TRBD1; CDR3nt: TGTGCCAGCAGCGCGAGGGCAGGGGGCGACTATGGCTACACCTTC; CDR3aa: CASSARAGGDYGYTF
abundance: -; v_gene: TRBV27; j_gene: TRBJ1-5; d_gene: -; CDR3nt: TGTGCCAGCAGTGTCGTCGGGAGCAATCAGCCCCAGCATTTT; CDR3aa: CASSVVGSNQPQHF
abundance: -; v_gene: TRBV15; j_gene: TRBJ2-1; d_gene: TRBD2; CDR3nt: TGTGCCACCAGCAGAGATCCAGCGGGAGTAGCCTACAATGAGCAGTTCTTC; CDR3aa: CATSRDPAGVAYNEQFF
abundance: -; v_gene: TRBV19; j_gene: TRBJ2-1; d_gene: -; CDR3nt: TGTGCCAGCGGGGGAGACTTCTCCTACAATGAGCAGTTCTTC; CDR3aa: CASGGDFSYNEQFF
abundance: -; v_gene: TRBV7-9; j_gene: TRBJ1-1; d_gene: -; CDR3nt: TGTGCCAGCAGCCCCCCCGAGCCGCTTGAAGCTTTCTTT; CDR3aa: CASSPPEPLEAFF
abundance: -; v_gene: TRBV6-5; j_gene: TRBJ2-5; d_gene: -; CDR3nt: TGTGCCAGCAGTTACCACGTACGCGACTACCAAGAGACCCAGTACTTC; CDR3aa: CASSYHVRDYQETQYF
abundance: -; v_gene: TRBV28; j_gene: TRBJ2-7; d_gene: TRBD2; CDR3nt: TGTGCCAACTCGCGGGGAGGGTCAATCAACGACGAGCAGTACTTC; CDR3aa: CANSRGGSINDEQYF
abundance: -; v_gene: TRBV27; j_gene: TRBJ1-2; d_gene: -; CDR3nt: TGTGCCAGCAGTTTAGACCGCAACTATGGCTACACCTTC; CDR3aa: CASSLDRNYGYTF
abundance: -; v_gene: TRBV7-9; j_gene: TRBJ2-7; d_gene: TRBD1; CDR3nt: TGTGCCAGCAGCACCTACAGGGGGCTCGAGCAGTACTTC; CDR3aa: CASSTYRGLEQYF
abundance: -; v_gene: TRBV7-9; j_gene: TRBJ2-7; d_gene: -; CDR3nt: TGTGCCAGCAGCTTAGTGGGCGGCTCCTACGAGCAGTACTTC; CDR3aa: CASSLVGGSYEQYF
abundance: -; v_gene: TRBV7-8; j_gene: TRBJ2-5; d_gene: TRBD2; CDR3nt: TGTGCCAGCAGCTCTCAGGCTAGCGGGGAGACCCAGTACTTC; CDR3aa: CASSSQASGETQYF
abundance: once; v_gene: TRBV7-9; j_gene: TRBJ2-3; d_gene: -; CDR3nt: TGTGCCAGCACCCCCCTCACAGATACGCAGTATTTT; CDR3aa: CASTPLTDTQYF
abundance: few; v_gene: TRBV29-1; j_gene: TRBJ1-1; d_gene: -; CDR3nt: TGCAGCGTTGAAGATGAGGCAAGGGAGGGTGGGACTGAAGCTTTCTTT; CDR3aa: CSVEDEAREGGTEAFF
abundance: -; v_gene: TRBV28; j_gene: TRBJ1-5; d_gene: -; CDR3nt: TGTGCCAGCAGTTTATTGGGAAATCAGCCCCAGCATTTT; CDR3aa: CASSLLGNQPQHF
abundance: -; v_gene: TRBV4-1; j_gene: TRBJ2-6; d_gene: -; CDR3nt: TGCGCCAGCAGTGGGGGGGCGCTGCGGCCTGGGGCCAACGTCCTGACTTTC; CDR3aa: CASSGGALRPGANVLTF
abundance: -; v_gene: TRBV27; j_gene: TRBJ1-5; d_gene: -; CDR3nt: TGTGCCAGCAGGCCGGACAGCCGTTATCAGCCCCAGCATTTT; CDR3aa: CASRPDSRYQPQHF